Presented here are 10 T cell receptor beta chains from one specimen sequenced in a study of blood T cell repertoires in COVID-19. Assay: immunoSEQ multiplex PCR; the TCRdb copy retains only in-frame clones and omits some. The top ten clones hold around 7% of a sample with 360,000 or so clones, 90% of them seen once. The sequencing input was peripheral blood. The receptor set was obtained from a man between 18 and 35 years old with active or convalescent COVID-19.

The rearrangement uses TRBV6-5 and TRBJ1-5, with D perhaps TRBD1 (5 bases). Trimming cost V 6 bases and J 4 bases, with 13 bases left between them. CDR3 length: 14 residues. Germline CDR1 reads MNHEY; CDR2 reads SVGAGI. CDR3 sequence reads: CASRPDRPNQPQHF. For the CDR3, the DNA is TGTGCCAGCAGACCTGACAGACCAAATCAGCCCCAGCATTTT.

Here the CDR3 reads CSGGTVSTDTQYF. As DNA, the CDR3 is TGCAGCGGAGGGACAGTTAGCACAGATACGCAGTATTTT. The V and J genes are TRBV29-1 and TRBJ2-3; 7 bases fit TRBD1. Germline CDR1 reads SQVTM; CDR2 reads ANQGSEA. J lost 0 bases, V lost 7 bases, and 4 bases had no gene match. CDR3 size: 13 residues.

V and J are TRBV28 and TRBJ2-1; D ambiguous. V was pared by 6 bases and J by 6 bases, with 12 bases between. Germline lookup yields CDR1 MDHEN and CDR2 SYDVKM. The CDR3 contains 13 residues. CDR3 amino acids: CASSTTPFNEQFF. CDR3 DNA: TGTGCCAGCAGCACAACACCTTTCAATGAGCAGTTCTTC.

CDR3 sequence: CASSLTGSYPQHF. In nucleotides, the CDR3 is TGTGCCAGCAGCTTAACAGGGTCGTATCCCCAGCATTTT. The J gene is TRBJ1-5, the V gene TRBV5-8; maybe TRBD1 (6 bases). Trimming pared 2 bases from V and 10 bases from J, leaving 13 bases between. Germline CDR1 is SGHTS and CDR2 is YDEGEE. The CDR3 covers 13 residues.

The chain is built from TRBV5-6 and TRBJ1-2; 9 bases match TRBD1. CDR1 and CDR2 from the germline V gene are SGHDT and YYEEEE. The CDR3 consists of 14 residues. V lost 5 bases to trimming and J lost 4 bases; unmatched junction nucleotides: 6. CDR3 bases: TGTGCCAGCAGACAGGGGGCGCGGGGCTATGGCTACACCTTC. Its translation is CASRQGARGYGYTF.

For this clone: The junction and the germline gene differ at one end; a read error may be behind it. This sequence joins TRBV19 and TRBJ1-1, with D perhaps matching TRBD1 (5 bases). Germline V gives CDR1 LNHDA, CDR2 SQIVND (reference sequence). The CDR3 spans 14 residues. This chain's CDR3 is CASSPSAGTPDAFF. Here the CDR3 DNA reads TGTGCCAGTAGCCCCTCCGCGGGGACGCCTGACGCTTTCTTT.

This chain uses TRBV6-2 or TRBV6-3 with TRBJ1-5; D remains unclear. Germline loops: CDR1 MNHEY, CDR2 SVGEGT. Trimming took off 5 bases at V and 0 bases at J, with 8 bases between the two ends. CDR3 length: 14 amino acids. CDR3 region: CASSTTFSNQPQHF. The CDR3 region has the DNA TGTGCCAGCAGTACCACATTTAGCAATCAGCCCCAGCATTTT.

The V call is TRBV28, the J call TRBJ2-7; D not resolved. The length of the CDR3 is 16 residues. The germline gives CDR1 MDHEN, CDR2 SYDVKM. Trimming cost V 3 bases and J 2 bases, with 17 bases left between them. The DNA of the CDR3 is TGTGCCAGCAGTTTGCCCCCACCGGCTAGACCCTACGAGCAGTACTTC. Residues: CASSLPPPARPYEQYF.

This chain joins TRBV7-3 and TRBJ2-1; TRBD2 agrees at 11 bases. The germline V gene has CDR1 SGHTA and CDR2 FQGTGA. Trimming at V came to 8 bases and at J to 6 bases, leaving 9 bases not matched to a gene. The CDR3 totals 15 residues. The CDR3 spells CASGSGRAVRNEQFF. The CDR3 DNA is TGTGCCAGCGGTAGCGGGAGGGCCGTCCGCAATGAGCAGTTCTTC.

The gene calls are TRBV21-1 and TRBJ2-1; the table's D call, TRBD2, has no DNA check behind it. TRBV21-1 has pseudogene status. This CDR3 has 17 amino acids. The CDR3 loop reads CASSHCQGSGTFNEQFF. CDR3 sequence (DNA): TGTGCCAGCAGCCACTGCCAGGGAAGCGGGACCTTCAATGAGCAGTTCTTC.